The clone carrying this TCR beta chain was recorded at least ten times. Its antigen is still unknown. TCR libraries were built in bulk with a published protocol and specific TCR primers. From the PCR reads, TCRdb called clonotypes with MiXCR, one entry per CDR3 protein. The sample consists of tens of thousands of distinct CDR3 sequences, 15% to 20% of them appearing once. Naive CD8 T cells were picked out by sorting for CD8+CD4-CCR7+CD45RA+. Trimming removed 1 base from V and 2 bases from J, with 10 bases in between. The CDR3 spans 15 residues. CDR1 is MGHDK, CDR2 SYGVNS, per germline. These data come from a study of molecular identifiers for immune sequencing clone quantification. General study findings and limits: The study found clones above 20 RNA copies held over 98% of effector molecules and under 1% in naive cells.

The receptor's source is a human donor in good health. Some libraries in this study had Jurkat cell RNA spiked in. The chain links TRBV25-1 to TRBJ2-3; D may be TRBD1 (5 bases). The sample comprised naive CD8+ T cells from blood, with Jurkat cell RNA spiked in. Sample subset: FACS-sorted CD8+CD4-CCR7+CD45RA+ naive T cells. CDR3 nucleotide sequence: TGTGCCAGCAGTGAATCAGGGTTCGCCACAGATACGCAGTATTTT. Translating it yields CASSESGFATDTQYF.